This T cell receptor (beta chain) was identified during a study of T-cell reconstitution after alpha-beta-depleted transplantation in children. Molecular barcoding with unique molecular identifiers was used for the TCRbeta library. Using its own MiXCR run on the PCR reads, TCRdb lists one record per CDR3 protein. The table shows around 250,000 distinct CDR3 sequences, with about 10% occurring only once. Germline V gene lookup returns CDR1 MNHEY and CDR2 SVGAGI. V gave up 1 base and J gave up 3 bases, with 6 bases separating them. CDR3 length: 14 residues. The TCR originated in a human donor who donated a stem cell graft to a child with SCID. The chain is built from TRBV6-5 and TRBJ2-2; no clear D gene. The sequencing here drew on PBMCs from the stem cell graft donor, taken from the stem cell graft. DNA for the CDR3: TGTGCCAGCAGTTACTTTTCGGACACCGGGGAGCTGTTTTTT. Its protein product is CASSYFSDTGELFF.